This TCR beta chain was obtained from a study of cytomegalovirus exposure and HLA in healthy donors. Study-level findings and limits: HLA restriction was apparent for most CMV-associated TCR beta chains in a later analysis. Available immune exposure information covered CMV serostatus only.

CDR1 is LNHDA and CDR2 is SQIVND in the germline V gene (reference sequence). Germline trimming cut 4 bases from V and 6 bases from J; bases unmatched to any gene: 13. The CDR3 length is 16 residues. The PCR employed 60 Vbeta primers together with 13 Jbeta primers. The repertoire was sequenced with immunoSEQ multiplex PCR; TCRdb's copy has only in-frame clones and lacks some. This sample has under 95,000 clones, with approximately 80% found just once. In regard to this clone: Antigen: not known.

Sequencing was carried out using PBMCs. The chain employs TRBV19 and TRBJ1-1, with TRBD1 matching over 8 bases. This sequence originates from a man aged 25-45 years in good health and CMV-seropositive. The CDR3 DNA reads as TGTGCCAGTAGTACCCTGCGGACAGGGAGGGAGGCTGAAGCTTTCTTT. Amino acids: CASSTLRTGREAEAFF.